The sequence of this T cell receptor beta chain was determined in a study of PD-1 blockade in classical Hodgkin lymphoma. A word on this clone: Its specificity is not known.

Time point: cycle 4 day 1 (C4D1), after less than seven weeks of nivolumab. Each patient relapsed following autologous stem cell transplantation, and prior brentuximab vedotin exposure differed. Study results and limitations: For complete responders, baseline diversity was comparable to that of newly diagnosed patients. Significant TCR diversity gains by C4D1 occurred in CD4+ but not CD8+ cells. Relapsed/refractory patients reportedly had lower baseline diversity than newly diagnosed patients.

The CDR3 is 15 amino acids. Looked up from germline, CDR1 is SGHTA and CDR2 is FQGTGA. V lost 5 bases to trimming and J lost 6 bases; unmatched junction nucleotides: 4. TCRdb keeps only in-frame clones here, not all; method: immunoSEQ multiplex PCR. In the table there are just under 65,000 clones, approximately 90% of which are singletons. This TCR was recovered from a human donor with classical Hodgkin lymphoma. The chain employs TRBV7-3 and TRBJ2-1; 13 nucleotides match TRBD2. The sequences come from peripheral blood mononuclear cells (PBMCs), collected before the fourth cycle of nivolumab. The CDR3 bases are TGTGCCAGCAGCCAAGGACTAGCGGGAGTCAATGAGCAGTTCTTC. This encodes CASSQGLAGVNEQFF.